This T cell receptor beta chain was retrieved from a study of blood T cells in healthy people across ages. Sample-barcoded 5' priming and a J-beta primer mix drove a second PCR of 7 to 11 cycles. Carrying 12 random nucleotides, a template-switch adaptor labeled each individual cDNA molecule. TCRdb processed the 5' RACE reads anew with MiXCR; each CDR3 protein has one entry. The sample has about 760,000 distinct CDR3 sequences; around 25% are singletons. Concerning this clonotype itself: No antigen is known for it.

Notes on the study in general: Estimates drawn from one million T cells were deemed to understate diversity.

They isolated at least 6.5 million PBMCs from each sample. This same sample was also taken into another study, of T cells of mothers and their children. That paper states: With unrelated pairs as the comparison, related mother-child pairs had a slightly higher overlap that was not significant.

The sequence was collected from a boy between 10 and 17 years old in good health. The sequenced sample was blood.

The CDR3, as DNA: TGTGCCAGCAGCGTAGAGGCGGGGGGCTCAGTGACCCAGTACTTC. As protein: CASSVEAGGSVTQYF. The chain has TRBV9 and TRBJ2-5; 8 positions agree with TRBD2. In germline, CDR1 is SGDLS, CDR2 YYNGEE. This CDR3 region has 15 residues. With 0 bases clipped from V and 7 bases from J, the junction kept 8 bases outside the gene matches.